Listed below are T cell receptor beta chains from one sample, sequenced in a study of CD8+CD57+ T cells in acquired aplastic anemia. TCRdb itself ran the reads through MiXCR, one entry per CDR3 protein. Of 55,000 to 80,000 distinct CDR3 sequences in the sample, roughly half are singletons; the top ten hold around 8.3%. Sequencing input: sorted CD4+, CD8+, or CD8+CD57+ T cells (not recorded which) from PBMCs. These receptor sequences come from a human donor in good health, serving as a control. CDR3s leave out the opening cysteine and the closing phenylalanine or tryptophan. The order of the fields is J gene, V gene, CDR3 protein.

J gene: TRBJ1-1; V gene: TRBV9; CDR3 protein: ASSGGDRQGGNTEAF
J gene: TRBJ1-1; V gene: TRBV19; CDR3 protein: ASSIEGRMNTEAF
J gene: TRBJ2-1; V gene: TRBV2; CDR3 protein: ASSEAVVSNEQF
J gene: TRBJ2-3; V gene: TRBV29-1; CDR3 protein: SPVQHSTDTQY
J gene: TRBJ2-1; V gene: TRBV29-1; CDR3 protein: SVGPPNNEQF
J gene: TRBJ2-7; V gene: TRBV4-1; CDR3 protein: ASSQSWTSGSYEQY
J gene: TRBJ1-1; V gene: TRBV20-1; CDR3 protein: SARARARAF
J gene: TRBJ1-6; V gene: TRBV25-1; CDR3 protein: ASSVGNSPLH
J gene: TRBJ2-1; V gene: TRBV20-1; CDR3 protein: SARTSGEGEQF
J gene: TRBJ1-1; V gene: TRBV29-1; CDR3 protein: SVEGTGRRG
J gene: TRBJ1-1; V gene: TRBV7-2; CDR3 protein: ASRGGQITF
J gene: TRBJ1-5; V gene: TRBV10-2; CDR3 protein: ASRRAPRQPQH
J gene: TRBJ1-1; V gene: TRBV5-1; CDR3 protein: ASSLDGAWNTEAF
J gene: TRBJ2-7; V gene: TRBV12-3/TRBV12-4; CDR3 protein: ASSLGPRDEQY
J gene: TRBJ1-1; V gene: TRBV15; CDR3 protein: ATSSGRVNTEAF
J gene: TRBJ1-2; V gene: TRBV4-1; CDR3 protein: ASSQERVADYGYT
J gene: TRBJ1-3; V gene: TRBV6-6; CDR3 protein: ASSYGNSGNTIY
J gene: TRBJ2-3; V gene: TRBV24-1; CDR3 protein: ATSLAASTDTQY
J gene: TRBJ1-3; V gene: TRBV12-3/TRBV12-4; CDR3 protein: ASSLGTGMTGNTIY
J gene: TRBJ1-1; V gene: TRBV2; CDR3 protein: ASKAWVVNTEAF
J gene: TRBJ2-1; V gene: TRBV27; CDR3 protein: ASRIRDGAYGEQF
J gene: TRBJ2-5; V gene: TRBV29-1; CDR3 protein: SAVLQGAGGTQY
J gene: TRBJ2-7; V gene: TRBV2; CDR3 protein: ATTQGDRVYEQY
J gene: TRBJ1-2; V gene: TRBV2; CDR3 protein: ASSIGTGGYT
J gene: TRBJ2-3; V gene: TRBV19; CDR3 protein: ASSIASGPSTDTQY
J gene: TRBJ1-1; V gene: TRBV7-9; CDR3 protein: ASSVETYGNTEAF
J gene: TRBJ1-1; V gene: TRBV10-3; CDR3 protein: AIRGQEDRTAEAF
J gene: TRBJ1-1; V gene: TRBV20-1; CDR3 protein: SARSSTGEGTEAF
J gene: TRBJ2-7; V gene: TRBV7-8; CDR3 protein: ATESEGVRSEQY